This T cell receptor beta chain was obtained from a study of OX40 agonist ivuxolimab in advanced cancers. Produced via immunoSEQ multiplex PCR; TCRdb's table is partial and in-frame only. The sample contains roughly 74,000 clones, about 93% of which appear only once. The CDR3 is 17 residues long. CDR1 SGHDN and CDR2 FVKESK come from the germline V gene. V gave up 0 bases and J gave up 3 bases, with 12 bases separating them. This clone was counted once. V usage is TRBV14 and J usage is TRBJ1-6; D perhaps matches TRBD1 (6 bases). This sequence originates from an adult with an advanced solid tumor such as melanoma, head and neck, liver or kidney cancer. This specimen was CD4+ or CD8+ T cells sorted from blood, taken in a trial of the OX40 agonist ivuxolimab. The CDR3 reads CASSQDRGALYNSPLHF. The CDR3 region has the DNA TGTGCCAGCAGCCAAGATAGGGGGGCCCTCTATAATTCACCCCTCCACTTT.